A selection of T cell receptor beta chains follows, all from one sample in a study of Ad26.COV2.S vaccination and SARS-CoV-2 variants. Using immunoSEQ multiplex PCR, the repertoire was profiled, and TCRdb retains in-frame clones only, with some absent. The table shows about 680,000 clones, with about 89% occurring only once. The material was peripheral blood, obtained in a trial of Ad26.COV2.S vaccine versus placebo. All receptors derive from a person between 18 and 60 years old who received the Ad26.COV2.S COVID-19 vaccine or a placebo. The CDR3 runs from the conserved cysteine through the conserved F or W. D genes are given only for firm matches. Clone size is stated in some rows and not others, as once, few, many or a class when expanded.

clone_size,j_call,v_call,d_call,cdr3_aa,cdr3_nt
.,TRBJ2-1,TRBV18,TRBD2,CASLPGLALYNEQFF,TGTGCCAGCTTGCCCGGACTAGCGCTTTACAATGAGCAGTTCTTC
once,TRBJ1-5,TRBV15,.,CATSRVEIGQPQHF,TGTGCCACCAGCAGAGTTGAGATCGGTCAGCCCCAGCATTTT
.,TRBJ2-3,TRBV3-1/TRBV3-2,.,CASSQALDTQYF,TGTGCCAGCAGCCAAGCGCTAGATACGCAGTATTTT
few,TRBJ1-3,TRBV6-2/TRBV6-3,TRBD1,CASSYDRVGSGNTIYF,TGTGCCAGCAGTTACGACAGGGTGGGCTCTGGAAACACCATATATTTT
.,TRBJ1-3,TRBV5-1,.,CASSRSTGAPGNTIYF,TGCGCCAGCAGCCGGTCCACGGGGGCCCCTGGAAACACCATATATTTT
.,TRBJ1-1,TRBV20-1,TRBD1,CSASPGTGVTEAFF,TGCAGTGCTAGTCCCGGGACAGGGGTCACTGAAGCTTTCTTT
.,TRBJ1-1,TRBV15,.,CATVPRIGAGMNTEAFF,TGTGCCACCGTGCCAAGGATTGGGGCAGGGATGAACACTGAAGCTTTCTTT
.,TRBJ1-2,TRBV29-1,TRBD1,CSVFSGQGSNYGYTF,TGCAGCGTTTTCTCTGGACAGGGATCTAACTATGGCTACACCTTC
.,TRBJ1-1,TRBV5-1,.,CASSWSENTEAFF,TGCGCCAGCAGCTGGTCAGAGAACACTGAAGCTTTCTTT
once,TRBJ2-1,TRBV2,.,CASSDFYNEQFF,TGTGCCAGCAGTGACTTCTACAATGAGCAGTTCTTC
.,TRBJ2-5,TRBV6-5,.,CATVRRDGDETQYF,TGTGCCACCGTCCGCCGGGACGGAGACGAGACCCAGTACTTC
.,TRBJ1-1,TRBV6-6,.,CASSLGQMRMNTEAFF,TGTGCCAGCAGCTTAGGACAGATGAGAATGAACACTGAAGCTTTCTTT
.,TRBJ2-6,TRBV6-1,.,CASSETGDRGLTF,TGTGCCAGCAGTGAAACTGGGGACCGGGGGCTGACTTTC
.,TRBJ2-1,TRBV5-1,TRBD2,CASSFGPGLAQNEQFF,TGCGCCAGCAGCTTTGGCCCGGGACTAGCGCAGAATGAGCAGTTCTTC
.,TRBJ1-6,TRBV24-1,.,CATSDIPGLQGYNSPLHF,TGTGCCACCAGTGACATACCCGGCTTACAAGGCTATAATTCACCCCTCCACTTT
.,TRBJ2-1,TRBV12-3/TRBV12-4,.,CASSLTRVYEQFF,TGTGCCAGCAGTTTAACTAGGGTCTATGAGCAGTTCTTC
.,TRBJ1-1,TRBV11-2,TRBD1,CANSVFGTALGTEAFF,TGTGCCAACAGCGTCTTTGGGACAGCCCTAGGGACTGAAGCTTTCTTT
.,TRBJ2-7,TRBV18,TRBD1,CASSPGTGYEQYF,TGTGCCAGCTCACCCGGGACAGGGTACGAGCAGTACTTC
.,TRBJ1-1,TRBV27,.,CASGEFGTEAFF,TGTGCCAGCGGGGAATTCGGAACTGAAGCTTTCTTT
few,TRBJ1-1,TRBV12-3/TRBV12-4,.,CASTEDLGVEAFF,TGTGCCAGCACCGAAGACCTGGGCGTTGAAGCTTTCTTT
.,TRBJ2-2,TRBV6-2/TRBV6-3,TRBD1,CASSSNRQGKTGELFF,TGTGCCAGCAGTTCCAATCGACAGGGAAAAACCGGGGAGCTGTTTTTT
few,TRBJ2-7,TRBV7-2,.,CASSKTGRGGDYEQYF,TGTGCCAGCAGCAAAACAGGCAGGGGAGGGGACTACGAGCAGTACTTC